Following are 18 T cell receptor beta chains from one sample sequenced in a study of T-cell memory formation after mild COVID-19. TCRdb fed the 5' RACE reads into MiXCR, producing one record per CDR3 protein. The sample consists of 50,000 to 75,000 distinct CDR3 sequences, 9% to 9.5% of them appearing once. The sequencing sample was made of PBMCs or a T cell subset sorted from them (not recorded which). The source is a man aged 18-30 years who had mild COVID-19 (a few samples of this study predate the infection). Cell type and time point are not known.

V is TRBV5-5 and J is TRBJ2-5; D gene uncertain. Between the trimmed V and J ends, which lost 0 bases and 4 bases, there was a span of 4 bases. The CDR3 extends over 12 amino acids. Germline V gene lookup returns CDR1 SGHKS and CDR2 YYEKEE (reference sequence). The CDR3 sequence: CASSLASETQYF. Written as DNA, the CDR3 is TGTGCCAGCAGCTTGGCCTCAGAGACCCAGTACTTC. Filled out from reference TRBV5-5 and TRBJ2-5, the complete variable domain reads DAGVTQSPTHLIKTRGQQVTLRCSPISGHKSVSWYQQVLGQGPQFIFQYYEKEERGRGNFPDRFSARQFPNYSSELNVNALLLGDSALYLCASSLASETQYFGPGTRLLVL.

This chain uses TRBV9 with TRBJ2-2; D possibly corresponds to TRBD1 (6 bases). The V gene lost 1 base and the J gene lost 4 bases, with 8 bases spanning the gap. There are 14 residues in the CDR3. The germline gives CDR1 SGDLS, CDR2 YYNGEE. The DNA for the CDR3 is TGTGCCAGCAGCGTACAGGGGAGCACCGGGGAGCTGTTTTTT. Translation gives CASSVQGSTGELFF. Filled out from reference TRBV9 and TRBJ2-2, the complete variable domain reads DSGVTQTPKHLITATGQRVTLRCSPRSGDLSVYWYQQSLDQGLQFLIQYYNGEERAKGNILERFSAQQFPDLHSELNLSSLELGDSALYFCASSVQGSTGELFFGEGSRLTVL.

The CDR3 loop reads CASSLAGAQGNTIYF. The DNA of the CDR3 is TGTGCCAGCAGTTTAGCAGGGGCTCAAGGAAACACCATATATTTT. The rearrangement joins TRBV28 to TRBJ1-3; D may be TRBD1 (6 bases). Trimming removed 2 bases from V and 4 bases from J, with 12 bases in between. The CDR3 totals 15 residues. Germline-derived CDR1 and CDR2 are MDHEN and SYDVKM.

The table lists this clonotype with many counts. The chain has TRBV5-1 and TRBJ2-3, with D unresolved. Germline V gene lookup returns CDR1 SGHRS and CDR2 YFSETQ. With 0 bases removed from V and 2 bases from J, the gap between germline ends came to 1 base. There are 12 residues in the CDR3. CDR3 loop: CASSLATDTQYF. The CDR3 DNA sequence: TGCGCCAGCAGCTTGGCCACAGATACGCAGTATTTT.

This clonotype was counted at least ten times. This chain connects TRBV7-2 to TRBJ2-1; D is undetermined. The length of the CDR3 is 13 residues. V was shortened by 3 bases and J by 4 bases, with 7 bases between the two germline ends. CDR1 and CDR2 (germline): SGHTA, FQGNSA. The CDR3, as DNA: TGTGCCAGCAGCTTGGAACTGTACAATGAGCAGTTCTTC. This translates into CASSLELYNEQFF.

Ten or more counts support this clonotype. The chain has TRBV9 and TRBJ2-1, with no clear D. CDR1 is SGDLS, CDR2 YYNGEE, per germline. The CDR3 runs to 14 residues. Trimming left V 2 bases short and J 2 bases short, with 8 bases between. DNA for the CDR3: TGTGCCAGCAGCGTCTCCCAACCCTACAATGAGCAGTTCTTC. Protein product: CASSVSQPYNEQFF.

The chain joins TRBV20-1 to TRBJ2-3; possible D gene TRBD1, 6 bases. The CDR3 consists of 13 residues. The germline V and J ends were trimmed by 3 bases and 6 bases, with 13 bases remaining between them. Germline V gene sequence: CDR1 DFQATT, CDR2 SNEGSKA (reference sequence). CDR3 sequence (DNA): TGCAGTGCTAGGGGTGGGGGCGGCGATACGCAGTATTTT. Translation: CSARGGGGDTQYF.

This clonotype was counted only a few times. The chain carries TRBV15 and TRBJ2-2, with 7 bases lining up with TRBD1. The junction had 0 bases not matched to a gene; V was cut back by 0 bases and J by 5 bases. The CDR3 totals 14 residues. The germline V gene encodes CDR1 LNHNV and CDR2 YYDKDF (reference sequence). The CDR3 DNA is TGTGCCACCAGCAGAGAGACAGGGACCGGGGAGCTGTTTTTT. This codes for CATSRETGTGELFF.

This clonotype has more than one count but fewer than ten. This CDR3 reads CATSDSGTGIHNEQFF. CDR3 DNA sequence: TGTGCCACCAGTGATTCCGGGACAGGGATTCACAATGAGCAGTTCTTC. This chain links TRBV24-1 with TRBJ2-1; TRBD1 matches 9 bases. Germline CDR1 is KGHDR and CDR2 is SFDVKD. J lost 5 bases, V lost 2 bases, and 6 bases had no gene match. CDR3 size: 16 residues.

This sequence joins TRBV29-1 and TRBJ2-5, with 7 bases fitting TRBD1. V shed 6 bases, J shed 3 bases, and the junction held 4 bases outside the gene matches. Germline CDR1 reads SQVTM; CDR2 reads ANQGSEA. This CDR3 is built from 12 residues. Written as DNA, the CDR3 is TGCAGCGTCGGCACAGGGGAAGAGACCCAGTACTTC. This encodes CSVGTGEETQYF.

The CDR3 bases are TGTGCCAGCAGCGCACAGATGAACACTGAAGCTTTCTTT. Residues: CASSAQMNTEAFF. The chain employs TRBV5-5 and TRBJ1-1; D unclear. The V gene lost 4 bases and the J gene lost 0 bases, with 7 bases spanning the gap. Germline-derived CDR1 and CDR2 are SGHKS and YYEKEE (reference sequence). The CDR3 has 13 amino acids. Variable domain in full (rest from reference TRBV5-5 and TRBJ1-1): DAGVTQSPTHLIKTRGQQVTLRCSPISGHKSVSWYQQVLGQGPQFIFQYYEKEERGRGNFPDRFSARQFPNYSSELNVNALLLGDSALYLCASSAQMNTEAFFGQGTRLTVV.

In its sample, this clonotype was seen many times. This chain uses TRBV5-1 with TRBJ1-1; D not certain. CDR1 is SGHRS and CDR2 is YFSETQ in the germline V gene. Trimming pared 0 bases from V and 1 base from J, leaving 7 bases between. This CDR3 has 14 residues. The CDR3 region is CASSLEPTNTEAFF. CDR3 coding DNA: TGCGCCAGCAGCTTGGAACCGACGAACACTGAAGCTTTCTTT.

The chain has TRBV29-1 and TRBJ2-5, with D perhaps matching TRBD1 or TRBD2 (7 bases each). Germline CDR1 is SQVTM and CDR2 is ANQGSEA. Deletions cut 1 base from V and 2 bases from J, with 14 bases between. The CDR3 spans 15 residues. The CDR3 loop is CSVEAGRGQQETQYF. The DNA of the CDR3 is TGCAGCGTTGAAGCGGGGAGGGGGCAGCAAGAGACCCAGTACTTC.

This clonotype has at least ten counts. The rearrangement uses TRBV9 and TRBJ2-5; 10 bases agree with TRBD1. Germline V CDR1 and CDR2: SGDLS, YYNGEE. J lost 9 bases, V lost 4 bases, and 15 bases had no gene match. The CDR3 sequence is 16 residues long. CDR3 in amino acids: CASSPGQGFLTEAQYF. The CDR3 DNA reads TGTGCCAGCAGCCCGGGACAGGGGTTTCTTACCGAGGCCCAGTACTTC.

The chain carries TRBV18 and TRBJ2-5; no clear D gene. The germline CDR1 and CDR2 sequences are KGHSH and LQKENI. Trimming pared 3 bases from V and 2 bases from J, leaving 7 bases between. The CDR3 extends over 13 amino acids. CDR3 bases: TGTGCCAGCTCACCTGCCGTACAAGAGACCCAGTACTTC. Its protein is CASSPAVQETQYF.

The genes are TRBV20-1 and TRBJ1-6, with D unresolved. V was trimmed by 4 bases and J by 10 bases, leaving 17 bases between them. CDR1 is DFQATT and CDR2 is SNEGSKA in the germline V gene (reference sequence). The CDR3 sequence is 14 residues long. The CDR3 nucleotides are TGCAGTGCTACCGGCCTAACCGACTACTCACCCCTCCACTTT. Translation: CSATGLTDYSPLHF.

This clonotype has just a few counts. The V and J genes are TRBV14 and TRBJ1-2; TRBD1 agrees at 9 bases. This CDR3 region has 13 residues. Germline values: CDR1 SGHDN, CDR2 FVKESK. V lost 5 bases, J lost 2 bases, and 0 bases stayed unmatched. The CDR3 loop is CASSGTGNYGYTF. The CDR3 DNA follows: TGTGCCAGCAGCGGGACAGGGAACTATGGCTACACCTTC.

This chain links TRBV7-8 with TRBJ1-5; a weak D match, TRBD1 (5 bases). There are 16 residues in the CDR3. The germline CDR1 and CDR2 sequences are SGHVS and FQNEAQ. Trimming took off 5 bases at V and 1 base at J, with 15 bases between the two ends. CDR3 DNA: TGTGCCAGCAGCACCTCCGGGACCTCCAGCAATCAGCCCCAGCATTTT. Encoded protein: CASSTSGTSSNQPQHF.